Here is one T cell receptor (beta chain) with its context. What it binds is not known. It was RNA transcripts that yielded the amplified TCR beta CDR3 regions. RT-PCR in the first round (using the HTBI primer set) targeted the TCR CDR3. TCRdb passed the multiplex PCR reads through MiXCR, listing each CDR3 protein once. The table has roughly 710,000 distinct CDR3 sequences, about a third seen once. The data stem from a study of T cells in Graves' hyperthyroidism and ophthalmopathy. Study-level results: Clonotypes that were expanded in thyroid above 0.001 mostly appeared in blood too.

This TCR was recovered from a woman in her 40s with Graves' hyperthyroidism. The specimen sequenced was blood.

The CDR3: CSALNTRTGTNYGYTF. CDR3 DNA: TGCAGTGCTCTTAATACCCGGACAGGTACCAACTATGGCTACACCTTC. The chain joins TRBV20-1 to TRBJ1-2; 7 positions match TRBD1. Germline V gene data show CDR1 as DFQATT and CDR2 as SNEGSKA (reference sequence). After removal of 5 bases from V and 2 bases from J, the junction contained 14 bases not matched to a gene. The CDR3 length is 16 residues.